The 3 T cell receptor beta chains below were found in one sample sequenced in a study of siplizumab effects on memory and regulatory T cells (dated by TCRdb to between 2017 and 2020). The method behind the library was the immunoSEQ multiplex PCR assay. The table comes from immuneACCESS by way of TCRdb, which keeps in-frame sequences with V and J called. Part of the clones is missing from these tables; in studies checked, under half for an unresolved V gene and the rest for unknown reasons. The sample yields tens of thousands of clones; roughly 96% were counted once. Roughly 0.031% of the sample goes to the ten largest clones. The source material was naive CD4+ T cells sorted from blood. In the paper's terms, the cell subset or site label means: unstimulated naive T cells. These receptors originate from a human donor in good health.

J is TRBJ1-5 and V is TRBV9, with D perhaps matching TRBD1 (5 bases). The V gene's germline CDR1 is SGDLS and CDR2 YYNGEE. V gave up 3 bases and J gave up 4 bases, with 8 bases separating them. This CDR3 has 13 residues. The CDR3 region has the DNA TGTGCCAGCAGCGCAGGGTTTAATCAGCCCCAGCATTTT. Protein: CASSAGFNQPQHF.

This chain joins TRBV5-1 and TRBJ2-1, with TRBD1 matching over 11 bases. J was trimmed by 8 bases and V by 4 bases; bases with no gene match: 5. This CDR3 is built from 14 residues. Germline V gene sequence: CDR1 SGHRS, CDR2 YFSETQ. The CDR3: CASSQRTGGYEQFF. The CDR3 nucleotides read TGCGCCAGCAGCCAACGGACAGGGGGCTATGAGCAGTTCTTC.

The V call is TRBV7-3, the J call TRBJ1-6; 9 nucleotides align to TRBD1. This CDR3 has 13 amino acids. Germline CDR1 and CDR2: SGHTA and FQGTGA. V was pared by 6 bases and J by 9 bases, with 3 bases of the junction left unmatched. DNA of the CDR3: TGTGCCAGCAGGGGACAGGGATTTTCACCCCTCCACTTT. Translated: CASRGQGFSPLHF.